These T cell receptor beta chains were read from a single sample in a study of CD8 T cells in Susac syndrome. TCRdb reprocessed the immunoSEQ multiplex PCR reads with MiXCR, giving one entry per CDR3 protein. The table has about 200,000 distinct CDR3 sequences, just under 95% seen once. The sequencing input was CD4+ T cells from PBMCs. These receptors all come from a human donor with multiple sclerosis. Both conserved end residues are part of each CDR3. Each record gives: clone size, J gene, D gene, V gene, CDR3 protein, CDR3 DNA. D genes are given only for firm matches. Rows may omit the clone size; those that give it use once, few, many or a size class.

clone size: .; J gene: TRBJ1-2; D gene: .; V gene: TRBV10-3; CDR3 protein: CAISQDSLYGYTF; CDR3 DNA: TGTGCCATCAGTCAGGACAGCCTCTATGGCTACACCTTC
clone size: .; J gene: TRBJ2-7; D gene: .; V gene: TRBV7-9; CDR3 protein: CASSQRDPYEQYF; CDR3 DNA: TGTGCCAGCAGCCAACGGGATCCCTACGAGCAGTACTTC
clone size: .; J gene: TRBJ1-1; D gene: .; V gene: TRBV2; CDR3 protein: CASSDSLARVNTEAFF; CDR3 DNA: TGTGCCAGCAGTGATTCGTTAGCAAGAGTGAACACTGAAGCTTTCTTT
clone size: .; J gene: TRBJ2-7; D gene: .; V gene: TRBV27; CDR3 protein: CASSLPGAYEQYF; CDR3 DNA: TGTGCCAGCAGTTTACCAGGAGCCTACGAGCAGTACTTC
clone size: .; J gene: TRBJ2-5; D gene: .; V gene: TRBV15; CDR3 protein: CATSSPRGAQETQYF; CDR3 DNA: TGTGCCACCAGCAGTCCCCGGGGGGCACAAGAGACCCAGTACTTC
clone size: few; J gene: TRBJ1-1; D gene: .; V gene: TRBV9; CDR3 protein: CASSAQGNTEAFF; CDR3 DNA: TGTGCCAGCAGCGCACAGGGGAACACTGAAGCTTTCTTT
clone size: .; J gene: TRBJ1-2; D gene: .; V gene: TRBV29-1; CDR3 protein: CSVFGGRGRDGYTF; CDR3 DNA: TGCAGCGTTTTTGGGGGCAGGGGCAGGGATGGCTACACCTTC
clone size: .; J gene: TRBJ1-1; D gene: .; V gene: TRBV6-6; CDR3 protein: CASRGGGLFTEAFF; CDR3 DNA: TGTGCCAGCAGGGGCGGGGGTCTTTTCACTGAAGCTTTCTTT
clone size: .; J gene: TRBJ2-3; D gene: TRBD2; V gene: TRBV9; CDR3 protein: CASSAGLHTDTQYF; CDR3 DNA: TGTGCCAGCAGCGCGGGACTACACACAGATACGCAGTATTTT
clone size: .; J gene: TRBJ2-3; D gene: .; V gene: TRBV30; CDR3 protein: CAWNLGTDTQYF; CDR3 DNA: TGTGCCTGGAACCTCGGCACAGATACGCAGTATTTT
clone size: .; J gene: TRBJ1-1; D gene: .; V gene: TRBV23-1; CDR3 protein: CASSHLMGRAEAFF; CDR3 DNA: TGCGCCAGCAGTCATTTAATGGGGAGGGCTGAAGCTTTCTTT
clone size: .; J gene: TRBJ2-1; D gene: .; V gene: TRBV5-1; CDR3 protein: CASSPLWNNEQFF; CDR3 DNA: TGCGCCAGCAGCCCCCTCTGGAACAATGAGCAGTTCTTC
clone size: .; J gene: TRBJ1-1; D gene: .; V gene: TRBV20-1; CDR3 protein: CSAKPNTEAFF; CDR3 DNA: TGCAGTGCAAAACCGAACACTGAAGCTTTCTTT
clone size: .; J gene: TRBJ1-6; D gene: TRBD1; V gene: TRBV9; CDR3 protein: CASTTNPGQGSPLHF; CDR3 DNA: TGTGCCAGCACCACCAACCCGGGACAGGGATCACCCCTCCACTTT
clone size: once; J gene: TRBJ1-5; D gene: TRBD1; V gene: TRBV7-9; CDR3 protein: CASSSPGGAQPQHF; CDR3 DNA: TGTGCCAGCAGCTCACCAGGGGGGGCTCAGCCCCAGCATTTT
clone size: .; J gene: TRBJ2-7; D gene: .; V gene: TRBV7-9; CDR3 protein: CASSLQDYEQYF; CDR3 DNA: TGTGCCAGCAGCTTACAGGATTACGAGCAGTACTTC
clone size: .; J gene: TRBJ2-3; D gene: .; V gene: TRBV28; CDR3 protein: CASSTWTPDTQYF; CDR3 DNA: TGTGCCAGCAGTACTTGGACTCCAGATACGCAGTATTTT
clone size: once; J gene: TRBJ2-3; D gene: .; V gene: TRBV12-3/TRBV12-4; CDR3 protein: CASSLSEDTQYF; CDR3 DNA: TGTGCCAGCAGTTTAAGTGAGGATACGCAGTATTTT
clone size: .; J gene: TRBJ2-7; D gene: TRBD1; V gene: TRBV6-1; CDR3 protein: CASSIFVSTGSYEQYF; CDR3 DNA: TGTGCCAGCAGCATATTCGTATCGACAGGGTCCTACGAGCAGTACTTC
clone size: once; J gene: TRBJ1-1; D gene: TRBD1; V gene: TRBV29-1; CDR3 protein: CSVPREGRGANTEAFF; CDR3 DNA: TGCAGCGTTCCTCGGGAAGGCAGGGGGGCGAACACTGAAGCTTTCTTT
clone size: .; J gene: TRBJ1-2; D gene: .; V gene: TRBV9; CDR3 protein: CASSVVSGDGYTF; CDR3 DNA: TGTGCCAGCAGCGTAGTGTCAGGGGATGGCTACACCTTC
clone size: few; J gene: TRBJ1-1; D gene: .; V gene: TRBV12-3/TRBV12-4; CDR3 protein: CASSSLGGDTEAFF; CDR3 DNA: TGTGCCAGCAGTTCCCTCGGGGGAGACACTGAAGCTTTCTTT
clone size: .; J gene: TRBJ2-5; D gene: .; V gene: TRBV6-6; CDR3 protein: CASISRWRDRETQYF; CDR3 DNA: TGTGCCAGCATTAGCAGGTGGCGCGACCGGGAGACCCAGTACTTC
clone size: .; J gene: TRBJ2-3; D gene: .; V gene: TRBV5-6; CDR3 protein: CASSLGRSDTQYF; CDR3 DNA: TGTGCCAGCAGCTTAGGCCGCTCAGATACGCAGTATTTT
clone size: .; J gene: TRBJ2-5; D gene: .; V gene: TRBV29-1; CDR3 protein: CSVPTGGSGETQYF; CDR3 DNA: TGCAGCGTTCCTACCGGGGGCTCGGGGGAGACCCAGTACTTC
clone size: .; J gene: TRBJ2-1; D gene: TRBD2; V gene: TRBV15; CDR3 protein: CATSRDRLAGRNEQFF; CDR3 DNA: TGTGCCACCAGCAGAGATCGACTAGCGGGCAGGAATGAGCAGTTCTTC
clone size: .; J gene: TRBJ1-4; D gene: .; V gene: TRBV27; CDR3 protein: CASRGNEKLFF; CDR3 DNA: TGTGCCAGCAGGGGGAATGAAAAACTGTTTTTT
clone size: .; J gene: TRBJ2-5; D gene: TRBD2; V gene: TRBV20-1; CDR3 protein: CSARDQTSGEKTQYF; CDR3 DNA: TGCAGTGCTAGAGATCAGACTAGCGGGGAAAAGACCCAGTACTTC
clone size: .; J gene: TRBJ2-5; D gene: TRBD2; V gene: TRBV20-1; CDR3 protein: CSASRIGGTQETQYF; CDR3 DNA: TGCAGTGCTAGCAGGATCGGGGGGACCCAAGAGACCCAGTACTTC
clone size: .; J gene: TRBJ2-5; D gene: TRBD2; V gene: TRBV5-1; CDR3 protein: CASSPGTSGRLETQYF; CDR3 DNA: TGCGCCAGCAGCCCCGGGACTAGCGGGAGGTTGGAGACCCAGTACTTC
clone size: .; J gene: TRBJ2-3; D gene: TRBD1; V gene: TRBV29-1; CDR3 protein: CSVETGTGVRGDTQYF; CDR3 DNA: TGCAGCGTTGAGACCGGGACAGGGGTCCGGGGAGATACGCAGTATTTT
clone size: .; J gene: TRBJ2-3; D gene: .; V gene: TRBV15; CDR3 protein: CATSRDLRVQTSTDTQYF; CDR3 DNA: TGTGCCACCAGCAGAGATCTACGAGTGCAGACTAGCACAGATACGCAGTATTTT
clone size: .; J gene: TRBJ1-6; D gene: .; V gene: TRBV27; CDR3 protein: CASSPRGSLVNSPLHF; CDR3 DNA: TGTGCCAGCAGTCCAAGGGGATCGCTGGTTAATTCACCCCTCCACTTT
clone size: .; J gene: TRBJ1-2; D gene: .; V gene: TRBV25-1; CDR3 protein: CASSADGRSYGYTF; CDR3 DNA: TGTGCCAGCAGTGCTGACGGGCGTAGCTATGGCTACACCTTC
clone size: .; J gene: TRBJ2-3; D gene: TRBD1; V gene: TRBV7-2; CDR3 protein: CASSLGQGSTDTQYF; CDR3 DNA: TGTGCCAGCAGCTTAGGACAGGGTTCCACAGATACGCAGTATTTT
clone size: .; J gene: TRBJ2-1; D gene: .; V gene: TRBV20-1; CDR3 protein: CSARGSDPEQFF; CDR3 DNA: TGCAGTGCTAGGGGTAGTGACCCCGAGCAGTTCTTC